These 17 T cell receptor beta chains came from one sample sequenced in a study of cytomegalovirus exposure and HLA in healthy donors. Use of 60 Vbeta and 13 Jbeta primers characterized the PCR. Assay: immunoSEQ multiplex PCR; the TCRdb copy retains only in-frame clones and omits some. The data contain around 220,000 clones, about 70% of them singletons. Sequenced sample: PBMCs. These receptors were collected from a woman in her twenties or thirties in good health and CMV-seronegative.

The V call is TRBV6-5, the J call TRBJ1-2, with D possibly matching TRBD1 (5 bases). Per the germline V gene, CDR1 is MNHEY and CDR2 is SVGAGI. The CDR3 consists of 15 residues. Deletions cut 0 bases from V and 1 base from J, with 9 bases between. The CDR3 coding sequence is TGTGCCAGCAGTTACTCGGGCAGGGTTAACTATGGCTACACCTTC. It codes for CASSYSGRVNYGYTF.

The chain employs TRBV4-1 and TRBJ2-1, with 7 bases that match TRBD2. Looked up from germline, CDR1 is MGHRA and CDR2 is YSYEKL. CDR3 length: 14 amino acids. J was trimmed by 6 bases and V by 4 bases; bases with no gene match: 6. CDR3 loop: CASSPSGLFNEQFF. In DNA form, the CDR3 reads TGCGCCAGCAGCCCGTCGGGACTATTCAATGAGCAGTTCTTC.

CDR3: CASGSLSLVALRGPNEKLFF. Written as DNA, the CDR3 is TGTGCTAGTGGTTCGCTCTCGTTAGTGGCTCTCAGGGGACCTAATGAAAAACTGTTTTTT. This chain links TRBV12-5 with TRBJ1-4, with a weak D call TRBD1 (6 bases). Germline V CDR1 and CDR2: LGHNT, FRNRAP. The CDR3 length is 20 residues. Trimming stripped 4 bases from V and 3 bases from J, with 27 bases between. Full variable domain (rest looked up from reference TRBV12-5 and TRBJ1-4): DARVTQTPRHKVTEMGQEVTMRCQPILGHNTVFWYRQTMMQGLELLAYFRNRAPLDDSGMPKDRFSAEMPDATLATLKIQPSEPRDSAVYFCASGSLSLVALRGPNEKLFFGSGTQLSVL.

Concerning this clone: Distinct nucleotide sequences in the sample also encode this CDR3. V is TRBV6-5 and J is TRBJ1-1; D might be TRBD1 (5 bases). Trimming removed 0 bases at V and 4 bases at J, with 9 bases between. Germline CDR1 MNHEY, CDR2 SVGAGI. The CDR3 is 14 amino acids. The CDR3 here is CASSYSRGSTEAFF. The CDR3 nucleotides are TGTGCCAGCAGTTACTCAAGGGGCAGCACTGAAGCTTTCTTT.

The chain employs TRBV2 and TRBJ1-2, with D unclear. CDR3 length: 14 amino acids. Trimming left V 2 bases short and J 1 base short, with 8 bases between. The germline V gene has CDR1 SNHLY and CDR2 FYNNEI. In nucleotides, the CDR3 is TGTGCCAGCAGTGAAACGAGGGTTAACTATGGCTACACCTTC. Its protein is CASSETRVNYGYTF.

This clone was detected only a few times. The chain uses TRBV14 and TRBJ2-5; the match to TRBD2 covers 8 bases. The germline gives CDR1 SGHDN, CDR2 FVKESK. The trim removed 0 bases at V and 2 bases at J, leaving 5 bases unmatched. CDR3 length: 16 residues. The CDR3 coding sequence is TGTGCCAGCAGCCAAGATATAGCGGGACGACAAGAGACCCAGTACTTC. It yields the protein CASSQDIAGRQETQYF.

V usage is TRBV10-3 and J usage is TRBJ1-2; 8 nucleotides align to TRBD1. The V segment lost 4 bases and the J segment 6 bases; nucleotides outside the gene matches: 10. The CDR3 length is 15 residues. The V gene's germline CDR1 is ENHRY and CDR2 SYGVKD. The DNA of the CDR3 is TGTGCCATCAGTGCGGCCGGACAGGGAACGAATGGCTACACCTTC. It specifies CAISAAGQGTNGYTF.

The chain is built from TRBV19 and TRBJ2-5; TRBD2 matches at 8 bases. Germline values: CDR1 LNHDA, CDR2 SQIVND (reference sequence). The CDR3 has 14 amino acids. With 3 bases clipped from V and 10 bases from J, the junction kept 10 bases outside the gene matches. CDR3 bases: TGTGCCAGTAGTATTGTAGGGAATCTAGCGGGCCAGTACTTC. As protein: CASSIVGNLAGQYF.

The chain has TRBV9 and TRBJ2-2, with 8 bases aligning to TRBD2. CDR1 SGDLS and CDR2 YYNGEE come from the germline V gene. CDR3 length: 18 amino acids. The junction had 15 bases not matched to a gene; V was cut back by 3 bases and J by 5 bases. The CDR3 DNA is TGTGCCAGCAGCGCTCCGCCGGGGGGGGCCTTCCGGACCGGGGAGCTGTTTTTT. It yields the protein CASSAPPGGAFRTGELFF.

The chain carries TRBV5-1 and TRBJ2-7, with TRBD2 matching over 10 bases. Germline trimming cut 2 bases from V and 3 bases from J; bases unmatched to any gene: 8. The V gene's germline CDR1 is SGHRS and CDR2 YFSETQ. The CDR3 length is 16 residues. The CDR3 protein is CASSLSYGTSVYEQYF. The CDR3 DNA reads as TGCGCCAGCAGCTTATCATACGGGACTAGCGTCTACGAGCAGTACTTC.

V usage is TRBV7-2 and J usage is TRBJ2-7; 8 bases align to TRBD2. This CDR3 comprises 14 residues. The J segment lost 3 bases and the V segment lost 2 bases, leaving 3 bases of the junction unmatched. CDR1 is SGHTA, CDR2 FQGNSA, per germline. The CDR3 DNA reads TGTGCCAGCAGCTTAAGACTAGCGTTCTACGAGCAGTACTTC. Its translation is CASSLRLAFYEQYF.

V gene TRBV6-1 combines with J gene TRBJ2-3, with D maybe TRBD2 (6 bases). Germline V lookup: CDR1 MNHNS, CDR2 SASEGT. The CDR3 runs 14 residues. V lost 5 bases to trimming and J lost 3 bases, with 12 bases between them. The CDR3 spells CASSRGAGTDTQYF. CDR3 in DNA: TGTGCCAGCAGTCGCGGGGCCGGGACAGATACGCAGTATTTT.

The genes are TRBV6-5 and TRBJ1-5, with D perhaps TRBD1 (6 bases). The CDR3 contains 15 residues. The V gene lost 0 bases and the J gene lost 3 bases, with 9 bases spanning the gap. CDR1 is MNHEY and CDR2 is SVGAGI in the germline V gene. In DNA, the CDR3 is TGTGCCAGCAGTTACTCTCAGGGGAACAATCAGCCCCAGCATTTT. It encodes CASSYSQGNNQPQHF.

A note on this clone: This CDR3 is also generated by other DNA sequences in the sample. The DNA of the CDR3 is TGTGCCAGCAGTTACTCTGGGACAGTGAACACTGAAGCTTTCTTT. Translated: CASSYSGTVNTEAFF. The chain joins TRBV6-5 to TRBJ1-1; 7 nucleotides align to TRBD1. Germline CDR1 is MNHEY and CDR2 is SVGAGI. The length of the CDR3 is 15 residues. V shed 0 bases and J 0 bases; nucleotides not matched to a gene: 1.

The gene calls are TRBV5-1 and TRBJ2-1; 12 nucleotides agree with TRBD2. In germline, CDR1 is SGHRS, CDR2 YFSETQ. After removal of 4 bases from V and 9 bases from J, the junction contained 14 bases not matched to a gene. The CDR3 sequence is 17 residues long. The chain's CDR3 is CASSPMTSGRGTGEQFF. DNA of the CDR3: TGCGCCAGCAGCCCTATGACTAGCGGGAGAGGGACCGGTGAGCAGTTCTTC.

CDR3 protein: CSVAEWLNTEAFF. The CDR3 coding sequence is TGCAGCGTTGCTGAATGGCTGAACACTGAAGCTTTCTTT. The rearrangement joins TRBV29-1 to TRBJ1-1, with no clear D. V was trimmed by 4 bases and J by 0 bases, leaving 9 bases between them. Germline CDR1 reads SQVTM; CDR2 reads ANQGSEA. This CDR3 spans 13 amino acids. Combining the CDR3 with reference TRBV29-1 and TRBJ1-1 gives the whole variable domain SAVISQKPSRDICQRGTSLTIQCQVDSQVTMMFWYRQQPGQSLTLIATANQGSEATYESGFVIDKFPISRPNLTFSTLTVSNMSPEDSSIYLCSVAEWLNTEAFFGQGTRLTVV.

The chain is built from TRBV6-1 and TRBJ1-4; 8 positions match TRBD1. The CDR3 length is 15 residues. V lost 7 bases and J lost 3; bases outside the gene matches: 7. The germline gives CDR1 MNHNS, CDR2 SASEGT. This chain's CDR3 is CASNDPGQANEKLFF. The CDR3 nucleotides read TGTGCCAGCAATGATCCGGGACAGGCTAATGAAAAACTGTTTTTT.